One sample yielded the 14 T cell receptor beta chains listed below, sequenced in a study of blood T cell repertoires in COVID-19. The assay was immunoSEQ multiplex PCR, and TCRdb's table has in-frame clones only and misses some. Here the sample spans about 480,000 clones, 70% to 90% being singletons. Source material: PBMCs or T cells enriched from blood (not recorded which). The receptors stem from a woman in her 40s who had recovered from COVID-19.

The J gene is TRBJ2-5, the V gene TRBV29-1, with 11 bases that match TRBD2. Germline CDR1 is SQVTM and CDR2 is ANQGSEA. The CDR3 covers 14 residues. Trimming removed 6 bases from V and 1 base from J; junction bases left unmatched: 4. CDR3 sequence (DNA): TGCAGCGTCGCCGGACTAGCGGGCCAAGAGACCCAGTACTTC. Translating it yields CSVAGLAGQETQYF.

The chain employs TRBV5-4 and TRBJ1-1; TRBD1 is a possible D gene (5 bases). This CDR3 comprises 15 residues. Germline-derived CDR1 and CDR2 are SGHNT and YYREEE (reference sequence). Trimming took 3 bases from V and 1 from J, leaving 13 bases between them. The CDR3 nucleotides read TGTGCCAGCAGCTGGGAGGGGCCCGCGAACACTGAAGCTTTCTTT. Translating gives CASSWEGPANTEAFF.

The table lists this clone with a count of one. The chain links TRBV6-5 to TRBJ2-7; TRBD2 matches at 9 bases. CDR3 length: 15 amino acids. Germline CDR1 reads MNHEY; CDR2 reads SVGAGI. The V segment lost 7 bases and the J segment 6 bases; nucleotides outside the gene matches: 13. The CDR3: CASTSSGSGSGEQYF. In nucleotides, the CDR3 is TGTGCCAGCACCTCGTCCGGTAGCGGGAGTGGCGAGCAGTACTTC.

The genes are TRBV2 and TRBJ1-2, with a tentative D call TRBD1 (6 bases). CDR3 length: 14 amino acids. Trimming stripped 6 bases from V and 4 bases from J, with 15 bases between. Germline CDR1 is SNHLY and CDR2 is FYNNEI. The CDR3 DNA reads as TGTGCCAGCAGCGCCGTTGACAGGATCTATGGCTACACCTTC. Its translation is CASSAVDRIYGYTF. Full variable domain (remainder filled in from reference TRBV2 and TRBJ1-2): EPEVTQTPSHQVTQMGQEVILRCVPISNHLYFYWYRQILGQKVEFLVSFYNNEISEKSEIFDDQFSVERPDGSNFTLKIRSTKLEDSAMYFCASSAVDRIYGYTFGSGTRLTVV.

V usage is TRBV7-9 and J usage is TRBJ2-3; TRBD2 agrees at 10 bases. J lost 5 bases, V lost 5 bases, and 13 bases had no gene match. Germline V lookup: CDR1 SEHNR, CDR2 FQNEAQ (reference sequence). This CDR3 is built from 17 residues. This chain's CDR3 is CASSRGASGSWIDTQYF. The CDR3 nucleotides are TGTGCCAGCAGCCGCGGGGCTAGCGGGAGTTGGATAGATACGCAGTATTTT.

There are a few counts of this clone. The V gene is TRBV10-3, the J gene TRBJ1-6, with D possibly matching TRBD1 (6 bases). The V end lost 4 bases, the J end lost 5 bases, and 6 bases lay between the germline ends. Germline CDR1 ENHRY, CDR2 SYGVKD. The CDR3 runs to 13 residues. The CDR3 nucleotides read TGTGCCATCAGTGGGGACAATAATTCACCCCTCCACTTT. Translating it yields CAISGDNNSPLHF.

The V call is TRBV7-8, the J call TRBJ2-5, with TRBD2 identical over 16 bases. CDR1 is SGHVS and CDR2 is FQNEAQ in the germline V gene. CDR3 length: 18 residues. J gave up 5 bases and V 4 bases, and 10 bases lay outside the gene matches. Here the CDR3 DNA reads TGTGCCAGCAGCTGGGGTTCCGGGACTAGCGGGGGGGAGGAGACCCAGTACTTC. It specifies CASSWGSGTSGGEETQYF.

Turning to this clone: The sample has other DNA sequences that encode this CDR3 too. The CDR3 here is CASSHGQGVYEQYF. The CDR3, as DNA: TGTGCCAGCAGCCATGGACAGGGGGTATACGAGCAGTACTTC. This chain connects TRBV5-4 to TRBJ2-7, with 10 positions matching TRBD1. Germline V CDR1 and CDR2: SGHNT, YYREEE (reference sequence). The trim removed 4 bases at V and 4 bases at J, leaving 5 bases unmatched. CDR3 length equals 14 residues.

This clone was observed a single time. The rearrangement links TRBV25-1 to TRBJ2-3; 7 bases fit TRBD2. In germline, CDR1 is MGHDK, CDR2 SYGVNS. Germline trimming cut 3 bases from V and 2 bases from J; bases unmatched to any gene: 5. The CDR3 is 15 amino acids. CDR3 loop: CASSEGLADTDTQYF. DNA for the CDR3: TGTGCCAGCAGTGAGGGGCTAGCGGACACAGATACGCAGTATTTT.

This chain joins TRBV6-2 or TRBV6-3 and TRBJ2-3; TRBD2 matches at 9 bases. Germline CDR1 reads MNHEY; CDR2 reads SVGEGT. V lost 2 bases, J lost 2 bases, and 8 bases stayed unmatched. CDR3 length: 17 residues. The CDR3 is CASSYGLAGTITDTQYF. DNA of the CDR3: TGTGCCAGCAGTTACGGGCTAGCGGGAACCATCACAGATACGCAGTATTTT.

The CDR3 nucleotides read TGTGCCAGCTCACCGAATCCGGGACAGGGATCCGGAAACACCATATATTTT. It yields the protein CASSPNPGQGSGNTIYF. This chain connects TRBV18 to TRBJ1-3, with TRBD1 identical over 9 bases. The CDR3 is made up of 17 amino acids. Unmatched junction bases numbered 10, after V lost 3 bases and J lost 4 bases. Germline assignment: CDR1 KGHSH and CDR2 LQKENI.

This clone occurred once. The chain recombines TRBV24-1 with TRBJ2-1; D is possibly TRBD2 (9 bases). The CDR3 consists of 20 residues. Between the trimmed V and J ends, which lost 3 bases and 5 bases, there was a span of 28 bases. Germline assignment: CDR1 KGHDR and CDR2 SFDVKD. The CDR3 sequence: CATSDPPGTGRLADHNEQFF. DNA for the CDR3: TGTGCCACCAGTGATCCACCCGGGACAGGTAGACTAGCGGACCACAATGAGCAGTTCTTC.

The genes are TRBV10-3 and TRBJ2-7; D gene unclear. The CDR3 is 17 amino acids. The germline V and J ends were trimmed by 0 bases and 7 bases, with 22 bases remaining between them. Germline-derived CDR1 and CDR2 are ENHRY and SYGVKD. CDR3 loop: CAISESIVWSSLGEQYF. In DNA, the CDR3 is TGTGCCATCAGTGAGTCGATTGTATGGAGTTCCCTCGGGGAGCAGTACTTC.

The chain joins TRBV7-9 to TRBJ1-2; TRBD1 aligns across 8 bases. Germline V gene lookup returns CDR1 SEHNR and CDR2 FQNEAQ (reference sequence). The ends lost 5 bases at V and 2 bases at J; junction bases unmatched: 7. The CDR3 runs 15 residues. Here the CDR3 reads CASSPPGTGNYGYTF. The CDR3 coding sequence is TGTGCCAGCAGCCCACCCGGGACAGGCAACTATGGCTACACCTTC.